A single sample gave rise to the 13 T cell receptor beta chains below, sequenced in a study of T cell repertoires in cytomegalovirus infection. TCRdb called the reads again in MiXCR, with one record for every CDR3 protein. The table shows approximately 110,000 distinct CDR3 sequences, with roughly 31% occurring only once. No antigen has been identified for these receptors. This material consisted of CD8+ T cells from cultured PBMCs, taken from culture after CMV antigen stimulation. The receptors were gathered from a human donor in good health (CMV status not recorded). Some clones in this sample may be carry-over from other donors' samples.

This clonotype was observed a few times. The rearrangement joins TRBV15 to TRBJ2-3, with a tentative D call TRBD1 (6 bases). This CDR3 region has 18 residues. Germline CDR1 and CDR2: LNHNV and YYDKDF (reference sequence). The germline V and J ends were trimmed by 0 bases and 3 bases, with 19 bases remaining between them. CDR3 DNA: TGTGCCACCAGCAGAGATCTGGGGTTGAGGGGGATTACAGATACGCAGTATTTT. This translates into CATSRDLGLRGITDTQYF.

This clonotype was detected ten times or more. The rearrangement joins TRBV23-1 to TRBJ2-7; the match to TRBD2 covers 10 bases. TRBV23-1 is sorted into the ORF group, with uncertain function. J was trimmed by 2 bases and V by 1 base; bases with no gene match: 5. The CDR3 is 16 amino acids. For the CDR3, the DNA is TGCGCCAGCAGTCAATATAGCGGGGGGATACCCTACGAGCAGTACTTC. Its protein product is CASSQYSGGIPYEQYF.

This clonotype was observed a few times. The CDR3 region has the DNA TGTGCCAGCAGCTTGGGGGGGGGACACACTGAAGCTTTCTTT. It is translated as CASSLGGGHTEAFF. V is TRBV5-4 and J is TRBJ1-1; the D gene is possibly TRBD1 (5 bases). Germline lookup yields CDR1 SGHNT and CDR2 YYREEE (reference sequence). V lost 0 bases and J 3 bases, leaving 9 bases between the germline ends. The CDR3 sequence is 14 residues long.

J is TRBJ2-1 and V is TRBV7-9; weak D call: TRBD1 (7 bases). The CDR3 length is 15 residues. Trimming stripped 5 bases from V and 7 bases from J, with 18 bases between. Germline CDR1 is SEHNR and CDR2 is FQNEAQ (reference sequence). CDR3 loop: CASSQGRGVPNEQFF. CDR3 coding DNA: TGTGCCAGCAGCCAAGGCAGGGGGGTTCCGAATGAGCAGTTCTTC.

This chain joins TRBV6-1 and TRBJ2-7; 8 bases are a match to TRBD1. Germline V CDR1 and CDR2: MNHNS, SASEGT. The CDR3 is 13 amino acids. With 8 bases clipped from V and 5 bases from J, the junction kept 8 bases outside the gene matches. This CDR3 reads CASLPGQGDEQYF. In DNA form, the CDR3 reads TGTGCCAGCTTGCCCGGACAGGGTGACGAGCAGTACTTC.

The sample holds a few counts of this clonotype. J is TRBJ1-1 and V is TRBV11-2; D is ambiguous. CDR3 length equals 14 residues. With 3 bases removed from V and 6 bases from J, the gap between germline ends came to 14 bases. Germline V CDR1 and CDR2: SGHAT, FQNNGV. The CDR3 is CASSFRGMSPEAFF. Here the CDR3 DNA reads TGTGCCAGCAGCTTTCGAGGGATGAGCCCTGAAGCTTTCTTT.

This clonotype was recorded only once. The rearrangement uses TRBV20-1 and TRBJ1-1, with D maybe TRBD1 (5 bases). CDR3 length equals 14 residues. Trimming took 0 bases from V and 4 from J, leaving 12 bases between them. CDR1 and CDR2 from the germline V gene are DFQATT and SNEGSKA (reference sequence). DNA of the CDR3: TGCAGTGCTAGAGATCGGGGGGAGGCCACTGAAGCTTTCTTT. Translation: CSARDRGEATEAFF.

This chain uses TRBV19 with TRBJ2-3, with D unresolved. This CDR3 has 17 residues. Germline V gene sequence: CDR1 LNHDA, CDR2 SQIVND (reference sequence). The germline V and J ends were trimmed by 3 bases and 2 bases, with 18 bases remaining between them. CDR3 nucleotides: TGTGCCAGTAGTATGCTTGGGCCAACCTCCTTCACAGATACGCAGTATTTT. Encoded protein: CASSMLGPTSFTDTQYF.

V usage is TRBV9 and J usage is TRBJ1-1; D unresolved. Germline V gives CDR1 SGDLS, CDR2 YYNGEE. The CDR3 runs 12 residues. V was shortened by 7 bases and J by 1 base, with 8 bases between the two germline ends. Written as DNA, the CDR3 is TGTGCCAGCGGACGGGCGAACACTGAAGCTTTCTTT. This translates into CASGRANTEAFF.

This clonotype has a handful of counts. The genes are TRBV11-2 and TRBJ1-6; D may be TRBD1 (6 bases). V was pared by 5 bases and J by 9 bases, with 17 bases between. The CDR3 sequence is 15 residues long. The germline V gene encodes CDR1 SGHAT and CDR2 FQNNGV. CDR3 protein: CASSPRAGEGSPLHF. As DNA, the CDR3 is TGTGCCAGCAGCCCTCGGGCAGGGGAGGGTTCACCCCTCCACTTT.

The chain employs TRBV5-1 and TRBJ1-5, with a tentative D call TRBD1 (6 bases). The V gene's germline CDR1 is SGHRS and CDR2 YFSETQ. This CDR3 comprises 18 residues. The germline V and J ends were trimmed by 0 bases and 1 base, with 17 bases remaining between them. CDR3: CASSLAPSDRVSNQPQHF. The CDR3 DNA reads TGCGCCAGCAGCTTGGCCCCCTCGGACAGAGTGAGCAATCAGCCCCAGCATTTT.

The chain couples TRBV11-2 to TRBJ2-2, with 7 bases matching TRBD1. CDR1 and CDR2 (germline): SGHAT, FQNNGV. J gave up 6 bases and V 0 bases, and 10 bases lay outside the gene matches. The CDR3 sequence is 17 residues long. CDR3 region: CASSLDPGQANAGELFF. DNA of the CDR3: TGTGCCAGCAGCTTAGACCCAGGACAGGCTAACGCCGGGGAGCTGTTTTTT.

The chain couples TRBV12-3 or TRBV12-4 to TRBJ2-3; D not certain. The CDR3 covers 13 residues. Trimming shortened V by 7 bases and J by 4 bases, and 12 bases separated the two germline ends. CDR3 amino acids: CASTAPGADTQYF. The CDR3 DNA sequence: TGTGCCAGCACCGCCCCGGGCGCAGATACGCAGTATTTT.